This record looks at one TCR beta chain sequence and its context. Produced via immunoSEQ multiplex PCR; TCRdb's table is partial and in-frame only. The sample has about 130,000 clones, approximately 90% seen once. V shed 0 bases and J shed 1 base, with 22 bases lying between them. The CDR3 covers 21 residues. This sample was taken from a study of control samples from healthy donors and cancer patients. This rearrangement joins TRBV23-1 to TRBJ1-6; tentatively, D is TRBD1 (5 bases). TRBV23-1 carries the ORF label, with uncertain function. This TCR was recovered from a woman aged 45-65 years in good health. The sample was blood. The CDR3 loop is CASSQSSMRRTPGSYNSPLHF. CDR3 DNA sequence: TGCGCCAGCAGTCAATCGTCAATGCGGAGGACGCCAGGGTCCTATAATTCACCCCTCCACTTT.